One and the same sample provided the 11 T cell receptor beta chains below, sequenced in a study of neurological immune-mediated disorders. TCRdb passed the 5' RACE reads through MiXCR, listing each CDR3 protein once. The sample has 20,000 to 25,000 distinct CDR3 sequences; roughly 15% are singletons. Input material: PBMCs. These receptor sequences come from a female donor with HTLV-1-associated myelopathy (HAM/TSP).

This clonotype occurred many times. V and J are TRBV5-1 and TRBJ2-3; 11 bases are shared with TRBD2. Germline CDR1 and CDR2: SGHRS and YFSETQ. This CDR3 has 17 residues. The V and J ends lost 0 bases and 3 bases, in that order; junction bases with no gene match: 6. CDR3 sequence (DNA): TGCGCCAGCAGCTTGGCCTCCGGGACTAGCGGTACAGATACGCAGTATTTT. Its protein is CASSLASGTSGTDTQYF.

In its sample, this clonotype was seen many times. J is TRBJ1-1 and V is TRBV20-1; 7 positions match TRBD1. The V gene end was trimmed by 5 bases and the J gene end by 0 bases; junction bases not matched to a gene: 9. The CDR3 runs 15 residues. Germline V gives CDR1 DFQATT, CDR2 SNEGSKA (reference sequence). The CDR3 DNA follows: TGCAGTGCTGAGGGGGGGACAGATTTGAACACTGAAGCTTTCTTT. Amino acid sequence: CSAEGGTDLNTEAFF.

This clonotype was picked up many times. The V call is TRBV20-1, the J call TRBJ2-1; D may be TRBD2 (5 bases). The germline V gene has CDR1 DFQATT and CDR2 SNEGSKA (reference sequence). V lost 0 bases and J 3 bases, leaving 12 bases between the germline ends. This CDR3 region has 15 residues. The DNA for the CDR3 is TGCAGTGCTAGAGACCTACTAGGACTCTACAATGAGCAGTTCTTC. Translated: CSARDLLGLYNEQFF.

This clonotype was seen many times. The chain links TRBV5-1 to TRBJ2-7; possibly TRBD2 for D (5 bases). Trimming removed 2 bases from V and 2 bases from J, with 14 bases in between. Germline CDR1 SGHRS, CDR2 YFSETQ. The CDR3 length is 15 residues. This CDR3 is CASSLSEGFAYEQYF. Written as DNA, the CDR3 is TGCGCCAGCAGCTTATCCGAGGGATTCGCCTACGAGCAGTACTTC.

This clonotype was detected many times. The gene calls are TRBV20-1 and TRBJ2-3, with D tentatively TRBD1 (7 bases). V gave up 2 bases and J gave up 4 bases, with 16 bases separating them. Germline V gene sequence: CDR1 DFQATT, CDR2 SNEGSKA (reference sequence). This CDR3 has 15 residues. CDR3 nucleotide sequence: TGCAGTGCTAGAAGCGCAGGGGGGAGTCCAGATACGCAGTATTTT. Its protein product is CSARSAGGSPDTQYF.

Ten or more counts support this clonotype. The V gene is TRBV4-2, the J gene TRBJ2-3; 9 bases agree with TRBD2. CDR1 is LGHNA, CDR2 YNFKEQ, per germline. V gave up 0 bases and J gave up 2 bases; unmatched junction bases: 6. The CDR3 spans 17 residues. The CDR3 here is CASSQEVLAGNTDTQYF. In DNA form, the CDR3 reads TGTGCCAGCAGCCAAGAGGTCCTAGCGGGGAACACAGATACGCAGTATTTT.

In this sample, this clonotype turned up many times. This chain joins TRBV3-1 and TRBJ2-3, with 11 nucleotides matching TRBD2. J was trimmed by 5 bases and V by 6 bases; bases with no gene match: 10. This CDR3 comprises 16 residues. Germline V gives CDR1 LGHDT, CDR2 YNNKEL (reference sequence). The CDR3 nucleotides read TGTGCCAGCAGTCCACTAGCGGGAGTTGTTGAAGATACGCAGTATTTT. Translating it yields CASSPLAGVVEDTQYF.

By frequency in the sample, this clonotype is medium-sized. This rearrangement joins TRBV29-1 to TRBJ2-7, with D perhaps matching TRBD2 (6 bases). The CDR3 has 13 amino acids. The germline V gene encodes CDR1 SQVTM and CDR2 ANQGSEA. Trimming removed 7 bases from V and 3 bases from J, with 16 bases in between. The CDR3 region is CSAARGPDYEQYF. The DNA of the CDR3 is TGCAGCGCTGCGCGGGGTCCAGACTACGAGCAGTACTTC.

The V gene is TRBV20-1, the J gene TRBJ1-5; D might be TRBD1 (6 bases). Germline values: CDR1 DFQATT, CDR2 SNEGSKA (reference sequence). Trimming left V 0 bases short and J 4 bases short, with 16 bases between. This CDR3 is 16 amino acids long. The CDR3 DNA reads TGCAGTGCTAGAGATCGGAGGGGGGGGTGGAATCAGCCCCAGCATTTT. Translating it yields CSARDRRGGWNQPQHF.

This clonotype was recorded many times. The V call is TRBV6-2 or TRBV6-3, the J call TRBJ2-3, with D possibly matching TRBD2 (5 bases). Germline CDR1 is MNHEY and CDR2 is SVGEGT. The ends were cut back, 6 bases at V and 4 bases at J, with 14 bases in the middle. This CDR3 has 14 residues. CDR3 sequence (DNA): TGTGCCAGCAGGGATGATAACGGGGCAGATACGCAGTATTTT. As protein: CASRDDNGADTQYF.

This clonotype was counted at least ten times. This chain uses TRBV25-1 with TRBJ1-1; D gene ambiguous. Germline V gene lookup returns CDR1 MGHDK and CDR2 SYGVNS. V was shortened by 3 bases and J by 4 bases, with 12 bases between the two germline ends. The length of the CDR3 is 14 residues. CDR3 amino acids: CASSDPSKFTEAFF. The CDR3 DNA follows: TGTGCCAGCAGTGACCCCTCTAAGTTCACTGAAGCTTTCTTT.